One sample yielded the 17 T cell receptor beta chains listed below, sequenced in a study of OX40 agonist ivuxolimab in advanced cancers. Only in-frame clones appear in the TCRdb table, and some are missing; sequencing was by immunoSEQ multiplex PCR. Among roughly 80,000 clones listed, nearly 90% were seen once. The sample was CD4+ or CD8+ T cells sorted from blood, taken in a trial of the OX40 agonist ivuxolimab. These receptors were obtained from an adult with an advanced solid tumor such as melanoma, head and neck, liver or kidney cancer.

The CDR3 DNA reads TGTGCCAGCTGGCTAGCGGAAAACAATGAGCAGTTCTTC. Its protein is CASWLAENNEQFF. The chain employs TRBV18 and TRBJ2-1, with 7 positions matching TRBD2. Germline V gene data show CDR1 as KGHSH and CDR2 as LQKENI. The ends lost 7 bases at V and 5 bases at J; junction bases unmatched: 5. The CDR3 is made up of 13 amino acids.

The chain links TRBV6-1 to TRBJ2-3; D call uncertain. The CDR3 loop spans 13 amino acids. Trimming left V 10 bases short and J 1 base short, with 12 bases between. Germline values: CDR1 MNHNS, CDR2 SASEGT. CDR3 residues: CATNPSGTDTQYF. CDR3 in DNA: TGTGCCACTAACCCATCGGGCACAGATACGCAGTATTTT.

V usage is TRBV14 and J usage is TRBJ2-1; D gene ambiguous. CDR1 is SGHDN, CDR2 FVKESK, per germline. The CDR3 contains 15 residues. The germline V and J ends were trimmed by 5 bases and 0 bases, with 11 bases remaining between them. CDR3 in amino acids: CASSAVTGSYNEQFF. The CDR3 DNA is TGTGCCAGCAGCGCCGTGACGGGCTCCTACAATGAGCAGTTCTTC.

The rearrangement links TRBV29-1 to TRBJ2-5, with TRBD1 as a possible D gene (5 bases). Germline V gives CDR1 SQVTM, CDR2 ANQGSEA. Trimming cost V 4 bases and J 1 base, with 7 bases left between them. The CDR3 loop spans 12 amino acids. The CDR3, as DNA: TGCAGCGTTGGACAGAGCCAAGAGACCCAGTACTTC. Residues: CSVGQSQETQYF.

The chain employs TRBV5-1 and TRBJ2-5; D might be TRBD1 (6 bases). CDR1 and CDR2 from the germline V gene are SGHRS and YFSETQ. V dropped 4 bases and J dropped 5 bases, with 15 bases sitting between them. The CDR3 sequence is 14 residues long. This chain's CDR3 is CASSDPRGGETQYF. The DNA for the CDR3 is TGCGCCAGCAGCGACCCCAGGGGTGGGGAGACCCAGTACTTC.

The chain carries TRBV10-3 and TRBJ1-1; 7 bases match TRBD1. The CDR3 spans 13 residues. Germline CDR1 is ENHRY and CDR2 is SYGVKD. The V segment lost 4 bases and the J segment 2 bases; nucleotides outside the gene matches: 1. CDR3 sequence: CAISAGGNTEAFF. The CDR3 coding sequence is TGTGCCATCAGTGCAGGGGGTAACACTGAAGCTTTCTTT.

This clone has more than one count but fewer than ten. V and J are TRBV18 and TRBJ1-1, with D unresolved. The CDR3 extends over 14 amino acids. The germline gives CDR1 KGHSH, CDR2 LQKENI. Trimming pared 1 base from V and 4 bases from J, leaving 10 bases between. The CDR3, as DNA: TGTGCCAGCTCACCACAGGGTTCGGGCACTGAAGCTTTCTTT. Its translation: CASSPQGSGTEAFF.

The chain combines TRBV10-3 with TRBJ1-2; a weak D match, TRBD1 (5 bases). The CDR3 extends over 15 amino acids. The V gene lost 6 bases and the J gene lost 0 bases, with 14 bases spanning the gap. CDR1 and CDR2 (germline): ENHRY, SYGVKD. The DNA of the CDR3 is TGTGCCATCAGCTCCCGGGACGCAGCTAACTATGGCTACACCTTC. Translating gives CAISSRDAANYGYTF.

The chain employs TRBV9 and TRBJ2-1; D not certain. The V gene's germline CDR1 is SGDLS and CDR2 YYNGEE. V dropped 3 bases and J dropped 7 bases, with 11 bases sitting between them. The CDR3 has 13 amino acids. The CDR3 loop is CASSGPRLNEQFF. The CDR3 DNA reads TGTGCCAGCAGCGGCCCAAGGTTAAATGAGCAGTTCTTC.

J is TRBJ2-1 and V is TRBV5-1, with TRBD2 matching over 9 bases. After removal of 0 bases from V and 4 bases from J, the junction contained 5 bases not matched to a gene. CDR3 length equals 16 residues. The germline gives CDR1 SGHRS, CDR2 YFSETQ. This CDR3 reads CASSLGLADIYNEQFF. CDR3 sequence (DNA): TGCGCCAGCAGCTTGGGACTAGCGGATATATACAATGAGCAGTTCTTC. The whole variable domain, remainder taken from reference TRBV5-1 and TRBJ2-1, is KAGVTQTPRYLIKTRGQQVTLSCSPISGHRSVSWYQQTPGQGLQFLFEYFSETQRNKGNFPGRFSGRQFSNSRSEMNVSTLELGDSALYLCASSLGLADIYNEQFFGPGTRLTVL.

The rearrangement links TRBV29-1 to TRBJ2-3, with D possibly matching TRBD1 (5 bases). Germline V gene lookup returns CDR1 SQVTM and CDR2 ANQGSEA. The V end was cut by 0 bases, the J end by 4 bases, with 14 bases between. This CDR3 is built from 15 residues. Here the CDR3 reads CSVEDRKGFADTQYF. The DNA for the CDR3 is TGCAGCGTTGAAGATCGAAAGGGGTTTGCAGATACGCAGTATTTT.

The chain combines TRBV19 with TRBJ2-7; TRBD1 or TRBD2 may be the D gene (5 bases each). Germline CDR1 LNHDA, CDR2 SQIVND (reference sequence). This CDR3 region has 16 residues. V dropped 4 bases and J dropped 3 bases, with 19 bases sitting between them. CDR3 sequence reads: CASSRGTNYGVYEQYF. The DNA for the CDR3 is TGTGCCAGTAGTAGGGGGACGAACTACGGTGTCTACGAGCAGTACTTC.

J is TRBJ1-6 and V is TRBV7-2; tentative D call: TRBD1 (5 bases). V dropped 3 bases and J dropped 10 bases, with 13 bases sitting between them. The CDR3 has 14 amino acids. Germline assignment: CDR1 SGHTA and CDR2 FQGNSA. CDR3 loop: CASSFRVVGSPLHF. Written as DNA, the CDR3 is TGTGCCAGCAGCTTCAGGGTAGTAGGATCACCCCTCCACTTT. The variable domain in full, completed from reference TRBV7-2 and TRBJ1-6, reads GAGVSQSPSNKVTEKGKDVELRCDPISGHTALYWYRQSLGQGLEFLIYFQGNSAPDKSGLPSDRFSAERTGGSVSTLTIQRTQQEDSAVYLCASSFRVVGSPLHFGNGTRLTVT.

The genes are TRBV30 and TRBJ1-4; 9 nucleotides line up with TRBD1. Germline V gives CDR1 GTSNPN, CDR2 SVGIG (reference sequence). Trimming took 4 bases from V and 0 from J; bases not matched to a gene: 6. There are 16 residues in the CDR3. The CDR3 coding sequence is TGTGCCTGGAACAGGGGGCCGGGGCCAACTAATGAAAAACTGTTTTTT. Its protein product is CAWNRGPGPTNEKLFF.

The chain joins TRBV7-2 to TRBJ2-6; the D is unclear. This CDR3 contains 14 residues. V was pared by 2 bases and J by 3 bases, with 5 bases between. CDR1 SGHTA and CDR2 FQGNSA come from the germline V gene. The CDR3 coding sequence is TGTGCCAGCAGCTTAATGGGTGGGGCCAACGTCCTGACTTTC. Amino acids: CASSLMGGANVLTF.

This sequence joins TRBV18 and TRBJ2-7; possible D gene TRBD2, 5 bases. Germline values: CDR1 KGHSH, CDR2 LQKENI. The CDR3 consists of 13 residues. V was pared by 4 bases and J by 5 bases, with 12 bases between. As DNA, the CDR3 is TGTGCCAGCTCACTCGGCAGCGGTCACGAGCAGTACTTC. Protein: CASSLGSGHEQYF. Complete variable domain (other parts from reference TRBV18 and TRBJ2-7): NAGVMQNPRHLVRRRGQEARLRCSPMKGHSHVYWYRQLPEEGLKFMVYLQKENIIDESGMPKERFSAEFPKEGPSILRIQQVVRGDSAAYFCASSLGSGHEQYFGPGTRLTVT.

This chain uses TRBV5-6 with TRBJ1-1; D perhaps matches TRBD1 (5 bases). CDR3 length equals 12 residues. Germline-derived CDR1 and CDR2 are SGHDT and YYEEEE. Trimming stripped 6 bases from V and 6 bases from J, with 12 bases between. The CDR3 DNA follows: TGTGCCAGCATATTCCGGGGGTCTGAAGCTTTCTTT. Translating it yields CASIFRGSEAFF.